A selection of T cell receptor beta chains follows, all from one sample in a study of early T cells in non-severe SARS-CoV-2 infection. From the 5' RACE reads, TCRdb called clonotypes with MiXCR, one entry per CDR3 protein. The sample has 45,000 or so distinct CDR3 sequences, over 3% seen once. The material sequenced was whole blood. Receptors were obtained from an adult who was a healthcare worker with PCR-confirmed SARS-CoV-2 infection or an uninfected control (not recorded which). The conserved cysteine and the conserved F or W are not part of the CDR3 here.

>TRBV4-1|TRBJ1-5
ASSQVSDMNQPQH
>TRBV20-1|TRBJ1-2
SASNHQDRAIWGYT
>TRBV11-2|TRBJ2-2
ASSPLRTGELF
>TRBV12-3/TRBV12-4|TRBJ1-5
ASSSGGRNQPQH
>TRBV6-1|TRBJ2-7
ASSELLAGGPYEQY
>TRBV29-1|TRBJ2-3
SVGRDRRY
>TRBV19|TRBJ2-7
ASRIAQGSYEQY
>TRBV2|TRBJ1-2
ASSEVEGAYGYT
>TRBV19|TRBJ1-2
ASTLVGQGNYGYT
>TRBV30|TRBJ2-7
AWSVSYEQY
>TRBV5-1|TRBJ2-7
ASSRDITYEQY
>TRBV5-1|TRBJ1-6
ASSLTGTGIRNSPLH
>TRBV7-9|TRBJ1-1
ASSSDRGITEAF
>TRBV19|TRBJ2-1
ASSHGGTYNEQF
>TRBV20-1|TRBJ1-2
SARVLSGGRVDGYT
>TRBV5-4|TRBJ2-3
ASSTGLAGGIYYNTQY
>TRBV7-3|TRBJ2-2
ASSLMEAFGELF
>TRBV7-9|TRBJ2-1
ASSFSGGNYNEQF
>TRBV7-9|TRBJ2-1
ASTNIHEQF
>TRBV24-1|TRBJ2-2
ATSDPGTDGRTGELF
>TRBV20-1|TRBJ2-5
SARDQTGKETQY
>TRBV5-1|TRBJ1-2
ASSLATGNYGYT
>TRBV10-3|TRBJ2-7
AISPLEGEQY
>TRBV20-1|TRBJ2-5
SARTRQETQY
>TRBV14|TRBJ2-1
ASSRFTGMGSYNEQF
>TRBV10-3|TRBJ2-1
AIRAADRGNEQF
>TRBV11-2|TRBJ2-3
ASSRQLTTSDTQY
>TRBV12-3/TRBV12-4|TRBJ2-2
ASTPWTGGAPGELF
>TRBV10-3|TRBJ1-1
AISDLRDRGTMNTEAF
>TRBV7-6|TRBJ1-1
ASSPGTGGKAF
>TRBV27|TRBJ1-2
ASSLLQGAQGYT
>TRBV7-6|TRBJ2-1
ASSLGRGSFNEQF
>TRBV12-3/TRBV12-4|TRBJ2-1
ASSLTWAENEQF
>TRBV29-1|TRBJ1-1
SVEGDRVNTEAF
>TRBV11-3|TRBJ1-1
ASSPRTGSSEAF
>TRBV15|TRBJ2-1
ATRRTGTGELGEQF
>TRBV29-1|TRBJ2-1
SVGIHGEQF
>TRBV7-8|TRBJ1-1
ASSSQEDTEAF
>TRBV20-1|TRBJ2-4
SASPLRGAKNIQY
>TRBV12-3/TRBV12-4|TRBJ2-7
ASSPDRGRSYEQY
>TRBV20-1|TRBJ2-2
SARSSGKVNTGELF
>TRBV29-1|TRBJ2-5
SSSGRMLETQY
>TRBV2|TRBJ2-1
ASSVEATTYNEQF
>TRBV6-6|TRBJ1-1
ASSGTLRTEAF
>TRBV29-1|TRBJ2-1
SGGTSGSGYNEQF
>TRBV3-1|TRBJ2-7
ASSQDGSLSGTEQY
>TRBV5-1|TRBJ1-1
ASSDERAPNTEAF
>TRBV4-1|TRBJ2-7
ASSQEQGAHREQY
>TRBV20-1|TRBJ2-7
SAKTGFGSLYEQY
>TRBV4-1|TRBJ2-5
ASSFRLAGEQETQY
>TRBV20-1|TRBJ2-1
SASFGGPRSGEQF
>TRBV20-1|TRBJ1-1
SALRGQMNTEAF
>TRBV30|TRBJ2-1
AWSKGGAHYNEQF
>TRBV12-3/TRBV12-4|TRBJ1-1
ASSLARRATEAF
>TRBV21-1|TRBJ2-1
ASSKAAGGLNNEQF
>TRBV20-1|TRBJ2-3
SALRGVWGTDTQY
>TRBV9|TRBJ2-3
ASSVVGLATDTQY
>TRBV9|TRBJ1-3
ASSSMTGYIY
>TRBV7-2|TRBJ2-2
ASSGQAGAGELF